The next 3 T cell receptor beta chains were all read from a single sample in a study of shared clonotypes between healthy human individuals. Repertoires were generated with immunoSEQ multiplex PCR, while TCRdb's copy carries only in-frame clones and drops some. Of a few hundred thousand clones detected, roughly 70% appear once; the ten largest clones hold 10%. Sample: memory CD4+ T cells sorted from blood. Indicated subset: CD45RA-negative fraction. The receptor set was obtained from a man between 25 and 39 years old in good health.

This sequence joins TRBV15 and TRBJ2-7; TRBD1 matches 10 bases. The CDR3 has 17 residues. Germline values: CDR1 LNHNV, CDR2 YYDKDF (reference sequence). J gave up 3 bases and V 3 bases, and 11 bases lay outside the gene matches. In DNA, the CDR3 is TGTGCCACCAGCAGGCAAAGCTGGGACAGGGGTAACTACGAGCAGTACTTC. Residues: CATSRQSWDRGNYEQYF.

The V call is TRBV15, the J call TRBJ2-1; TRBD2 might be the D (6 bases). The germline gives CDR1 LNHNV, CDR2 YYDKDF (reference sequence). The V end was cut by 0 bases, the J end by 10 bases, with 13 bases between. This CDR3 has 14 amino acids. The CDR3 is CATSRDYGGTEQFF. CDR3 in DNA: TGTGCCACCAGCAGAGATTACGGGGGAACCGAGCAGTTCTTC.

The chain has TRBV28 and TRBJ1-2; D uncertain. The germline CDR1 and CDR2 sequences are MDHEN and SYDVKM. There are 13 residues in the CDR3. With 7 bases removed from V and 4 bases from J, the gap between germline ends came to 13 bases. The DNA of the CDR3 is TGTGCCAGCACCCAGGTTTTCCTCTATGGCTACACCTTC. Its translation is CASTQVFLYGYTF.